Presented here are 24 T cell receptor beta chains from one specimen sequenced in a study of blood T cells in healthy people across ages. Using a J-beta primer mix together with a sample-barcoded 5' primer, a second PCR was run for about 6 to 12 cycles. TCRdb reprocessed the 5' RACE reads via MiXCR and lists one record per CDR3 protein. Among 600,000 to 850,000 distinct CDR3 sequences listed, about 40% were seen once. Material: blood. The source of these receptors is a woman aged 60 to 75 in good health.

In its sample, this clonotype was seen once. The V and J genes are TRBV28 and TRBJ2-1; 16 nucleotides align to TRBD2. This CDR3 has 16 residues. Losses at the gene ends were 5 bases for V and 10 bases for J; bases not matched to a gene: 8. The germline CDR1 and CDR2 sequences are MDHEN and SYDVKM. The CDR3: CASSPGTSGRAGEQFF. DNA of the CDR3: TGTGCCAGCAGTCCCGGGACTAGCGGGAGGGCGGGCGAGCAGTTCTTC.

This clonotype was counted ten times or more. The CDR3 is CATKEGGDYGYTF. CDR3 coding DNA: TGTGCCACCAAGGAGGGGGGGGACTATGGCTACACCTTC. The rearrangement links TRBV15 to TRBJ1-2, with D possibly being TRBD1 (6 bases). CDR1 and CDR2 (germline): LNHNV, YYDKDF (reference sequence). V was shortened by 7 bases and J by 3 bases, with 12 bases between the two germline ends. CDR3 length equals 13 residues.

This clonotype showed up just a few times. The V call is TRBV28, the J call TRBJ1-5; no clear D. Germline lookup yields CDR1 MDHEN and CDR2 SYDVKM. With 5 bases removed from V and 5 bases from J, the gap between germline ends came to 19 bases. CDR3 length equals 16 residues. CDR3 in amino acids: CASSPQGLLKHQPQHF. The CDR3 coding sequence is TGTGCCAGCAGTCCCCAAGGACTCCTAAAACATCAGCCCCAGCATTTT. Full variable domain (rest looked up from reference TRBV28 and TRBJ1-5): DVKVTQSSRYLVKRTGEKVFLECVQDMDHENMFWYRQDPGLGLRLIYFSYDVKMKEKGDIPEGYSVSREKKERFSLILESASTNQTSMYLCASSPQGLLKHQPQHFGDGTRLSIL.

This clonotype was seen a handful of times. This sequence joins TRBV30 and TRBJ2-5; D may correspond to TRBD1 or TRBD2 (6 bases each). Germline V gene data show CDR1 as GTSNPN and CDR2 as SVGIG (reference sequence). The length of the CDR3 is 15 residues. With 0 bases removed from V and 4 bases from J, the gap between germline ends came to 15 bases. The CDR3 nucleotides read TGTGCCTGGAGTGTACAAGGGGGAGGAGGAGAGACCCAGTACTTC. Translating it yields CAWSVQGGGGETQYF.

This clonotype was observed once. The chain links TRBV5-1 to TRBJ2-1; 8 bases line up with TRBD2. With the DNA end fitting TRBJ2-7 better, the J assignment may be wrong. Germline assignment: CDR1 SGHRS and CDR2 YFSETQ. The CDR3 is made up of 14 amino acids. The CDR3 nucleotides are TGCGCCAGCAAATGGGCTAGCGGGTACAATGAGCAGTACTTC. This encodes CASKWASGYNEQYF.

The V and J genes are TRBV7-2 and TRBJ2-7, with a weak D call TRBD2 (6 bases). V dropped 2 bases and J dropped 5 bases, with 7 bases sitting between them. The CDR3 spans 12 residues. Germline V lookup: CDR1 SGHTA, CDR2 FQGNSA. Here the CDR3 DNA reads TGTGCCAGCAGCTTATGGAGGGACGAGCAGTACTTC. Translation: CASSLWRDEQYF. Looking up the rest from reference TRBV7-2 and TRBJ2-7 gives the full variable domain: GAGVSQSPSNKVTEKGKDVELRCDPISGHTALYWYRQSLGQGLEFLIYFQGNSAPDKSGLPSDRFSAERTGGSVSTLTIQRTQQEDSAVYLCASSLWRDEQYFGPGTRLTVT.

The sample holds a few counts of this clonotype. The rearrangement joins TRBV27 to TRBJ2-5; D perhaps matches TRBD1 (6 bases). There are 13 residues in the CDR3. Germline V gene data show CDR1 as MNHEY and CDR2 as SMNVEV (reference sequence). V gave up 6 bases and J gave up 0 bases, with 8 bases separating them. The CDR3 here is CASRQGHQETQYF. The CDR3 region has the DNA TGTGCCAGCAGACAGGGACACCAAGAGACCCAGTACTTC.

This clonotype was detected only a few times. V and J are TRBV7-2 and TRBJ2-1; 8 bases are a match to TRBD2. V lost 7 bases, J lost 8 bases, and 16 bases stayed unmatched. CDR1 and CDR2 (germline): SGHTA, FQGNSA. The CDR3 runs to 16 residues. CDR3 bases: TGTGCCAGCACCTTCAGGGCGGGAGGCTTGGGGGATGAGCAGTTCTTC. Translating gives CASTFRAGGLGDEQFF.

The rearrangement uses TRBV19 and TRBJ2-1; D possibly corresponds to TRBD1 (5 bases). TRBJ2-7 matches the DNA end more closely, so the J call is doubtful. CDR3 length: 15 amino acids. Germline CDR1 is LNHDA and CDR2 is SQIVND (reference sequence). CDR3 region: CASRLTVYSYNEQYF. CDR3 coding DNA: TGTGCCAGTAGACTGACAGTATACTCCTACAATGAGCAGTACTTC.

This chain uses TRBV20-1 with TRBJ2-5; D assignment may be TRBD1 or TRBD2 (5 bases each). The closer fit of TRBJ2-7 to the DNA end suggests the J call may be wrong. The CDR3 spans 10 residues. Germline CDR1 and CDR2: DFQATT and SNEGSKA (reference sequence). The DNA of the CDR3 is TGCAGTGCGGGGGTTAACGAGCAGTACTTC. The encoded protein is CSAGVNEQYF.

With respect to this clonotype: The junction does not match germline at one end; this may be a read error. The chain employs TRBV9 and TRBJ2-3, with TRBD2 matching over 8 bases. The CDR3 has 15 amino acids. Per the germline V gene, CDR1 is SGDLS and CDR2 is YYNGEE. The CDR3 region is CVSSELAVGTDTQYF. In DNA, the CDR3 is TGTGTCAGCAGCGAACTAGCGGTGGGCACAGATACGCAGTATTTT.

In its sample, this clonotype was seen a few times. The chain links TRBV9 to TRBJ2-3; 9 bases align to TRBD2. The CDR3 is made up of 16 amino acids. Germline V gene data show CDR1 as SGDLS and CDR2 as YYNGEE. V shed 3 bases and J 6 bases; nucleotides not matched to a gene: 11. In DNA, the CDR3 is TGTGCCAGCAGCGCGAGTGGCGGGGGGGCGCTGGATACGCAGTATTTT. Its translation: CASSASGGGALDTQYF.

V and J are TRBV28 and TRBJ2-7; 8 nucleotides match TRBD1. V lost 4 bases to trimming and J lost 4 bases; unmatched junction nucleotides: 9. The CDR3 totals 15 residues. Per germline, CDR1 MDHEN and CDR2 SYDVKM. The CDR3 spells CASSSPDRVDYEQYF. The CDR3 nucleotides are TGTGCCAGCAGTTCCCCGGACAGGGTTGATTACGAGCAGTACTTC.

V gene TRBV12-3 or TRBV12-4 combines with J gene TRBJ1-5, with TRBD1 identical over 10 bases. J was trimmed by 4 bases and V by 7 bases; bases with no gene match: 19. This CDR3 spans 19 amino acids. The CDR3 DNA follows: TGTGCCAGCAATTCCCGGTCTATGCTAGGACAGGGGGAAAATCAGCCCCAGCATTTT. Amino acids: CASNSRSMLGQGENQPQHF.

The gene calls are TRBV12-3 or TRBV12-4 and TRBJ1-1; D is ambiguous. CDR3 length equals 13 residues. V lost 0 bases and J 10 bases, leaving 12 bases between the germline ends. CDR3 DNA sequence: TGTGCCAGCAGTTTAGCTATGGACTCCGCAGCTTTCTTT. Its protein is CASSLAMDSAAFF.

The genes are TRBV6-1 and TRBJ1-2, with D unclear. The CDR3 is 13 residues long. The V gene lost 1 base and the J gene lost 7 bases, with 10 bases spanning the gap. CDR1 and CDR2 (germline): MNHNS, SASEGT. The CDR3 coding sequence is TGTGCCAGCAGTGAAGTGGTGGAACGTGGCTACACCTTC. As protein: CASSEVVERGYTF.

The V and J genes are TRBV6-2 or TRBV6-3 and TRBJ2-7; D unclear. The V gene's germline CDR1 is MNHEY and CDR2 SVGEGT. Trimming removed 6 bases from V and 2 bases from J, with 17 bases in between. The CDR3 loop spans 15 amino acids. The CDR3 spells CASRQDSWFAYEQYF. In nucleotides, the CDR3 is TGTGCCAGCAGGCAAGACTCTTGGTTCGCCTACGAGCAGTACTTC.

This clonotype has ten or more counts. The rearrangement joins TRBV20-1 to TRBJ2-3; D unresolved. Germline V lookup: CDR1 DFQATT, CDR2 SNEGSKA (reference sequence). Trimming cost V 6 bases and J 3 bases, with 13 bases left between them. The CDR3 consists of 13 residues. The CDR3 protein is CSALAPLTDTQYF. The CDR3 DNA is TGCAGTGCCTTAGCCCCTTTGACAGATACGCAGTATTTT.

Note on this clonotype: The junction differs from germline at one of its ends, possibly a read error. The chain links TRBV28 to TRBJ1-1; D is unresolved. This CDR3 comprises 11 residues. Germline V CDR1 and CDR2: MDHEN, SYDVKM. The CDR3 is CASKQNAEAFF. The CDR3 DNA reads as TGTGCCAGCAAGCAGAACGCTGAAGCTTTCTTT.

Points on this clonotype: This may stem from a read error, because a much larger clone lies one nucleotide away. V gene TRBV3-1 combines with J gene TRBJ2-7; 9 positions match TRBD1. Per germline, CDR1 LGHDT and CDR2 YNNKEL (reference sequence). This CDR3 region has 15 residues. The junction had 11 bases not matched to a gene; V was cut back by 4 bases and J by 7 bases. Written as DNA, the CDR3 is TGTGCCAGCAGCCTACAAGGACAGGGGTACAATGAGCAGTACTTC. Protein: CASSLQGQGYNEQYF.

The V gene is TRBV15, the J gene TRBJ2-7, with 7 bases identical to TRBD1. V lost 5 bases to trimming and J lost 7 bases; unmatched junction nucleotides: 11. Germline V gene data show CDR1 as LNHNV and CDR2 as YYDKDF (reference sequence). This CDR3 contains 14 residues. This CDR3 is CATSARQGVYEQYF. CDR3 coding DNA: TGTGCCACCAGCGCCAGACAGGGTGTATATGAGCAGTACTTC.

The chain uses TRBV7-2 and TRBJ2-1; TRBD2 agrees at 9 bases. V lost 5 bases to trimming and J lost 13 bases; unmatched junction nucleotides: 12. CDR3 length equals 14 residues. From germline, CDR1 is SGHTA and CDR2 FQGNSA. The CDR3 loop reads CASSLSGSRETQFF. CDR3 DNA: TGTGCCAGCAGCCTTAGCGGGAGTCGGGAGACCCAGTTCTTC.

The chain carries TRBV20-1 and TRBJ2-7; 7 nucleotides line up with TRBD1. Germline CDR1 reads DFQATT; CDR2 reads SNEGSKA (reference sequence). This CDR3 spans 13 amino acids. CDR3 sequence (DNA): TGCAGACCCTTGAGACAGGGTGTGTACGAGCAGTACTTC. As protein: CRPLRQGVYEQYF.

V is TRBV28 and J is TRBJ2-7; the match to TRBD1 covers 11 bases. Per the germline V gene, CDR1 is MDHEN and CDR2 is SYDVKM. The CDR3 runs 15 residues. V lost 8 bases, J lost 3 bases, and 9 bases stayed unmatched. In DNA form, the CDR3 reads TGTGCCAGCCTCATTGGGACAGGGGGGGGCTACGAGCAGTACTTC. Encoded protein: CASLIGTGGGYEQYF.